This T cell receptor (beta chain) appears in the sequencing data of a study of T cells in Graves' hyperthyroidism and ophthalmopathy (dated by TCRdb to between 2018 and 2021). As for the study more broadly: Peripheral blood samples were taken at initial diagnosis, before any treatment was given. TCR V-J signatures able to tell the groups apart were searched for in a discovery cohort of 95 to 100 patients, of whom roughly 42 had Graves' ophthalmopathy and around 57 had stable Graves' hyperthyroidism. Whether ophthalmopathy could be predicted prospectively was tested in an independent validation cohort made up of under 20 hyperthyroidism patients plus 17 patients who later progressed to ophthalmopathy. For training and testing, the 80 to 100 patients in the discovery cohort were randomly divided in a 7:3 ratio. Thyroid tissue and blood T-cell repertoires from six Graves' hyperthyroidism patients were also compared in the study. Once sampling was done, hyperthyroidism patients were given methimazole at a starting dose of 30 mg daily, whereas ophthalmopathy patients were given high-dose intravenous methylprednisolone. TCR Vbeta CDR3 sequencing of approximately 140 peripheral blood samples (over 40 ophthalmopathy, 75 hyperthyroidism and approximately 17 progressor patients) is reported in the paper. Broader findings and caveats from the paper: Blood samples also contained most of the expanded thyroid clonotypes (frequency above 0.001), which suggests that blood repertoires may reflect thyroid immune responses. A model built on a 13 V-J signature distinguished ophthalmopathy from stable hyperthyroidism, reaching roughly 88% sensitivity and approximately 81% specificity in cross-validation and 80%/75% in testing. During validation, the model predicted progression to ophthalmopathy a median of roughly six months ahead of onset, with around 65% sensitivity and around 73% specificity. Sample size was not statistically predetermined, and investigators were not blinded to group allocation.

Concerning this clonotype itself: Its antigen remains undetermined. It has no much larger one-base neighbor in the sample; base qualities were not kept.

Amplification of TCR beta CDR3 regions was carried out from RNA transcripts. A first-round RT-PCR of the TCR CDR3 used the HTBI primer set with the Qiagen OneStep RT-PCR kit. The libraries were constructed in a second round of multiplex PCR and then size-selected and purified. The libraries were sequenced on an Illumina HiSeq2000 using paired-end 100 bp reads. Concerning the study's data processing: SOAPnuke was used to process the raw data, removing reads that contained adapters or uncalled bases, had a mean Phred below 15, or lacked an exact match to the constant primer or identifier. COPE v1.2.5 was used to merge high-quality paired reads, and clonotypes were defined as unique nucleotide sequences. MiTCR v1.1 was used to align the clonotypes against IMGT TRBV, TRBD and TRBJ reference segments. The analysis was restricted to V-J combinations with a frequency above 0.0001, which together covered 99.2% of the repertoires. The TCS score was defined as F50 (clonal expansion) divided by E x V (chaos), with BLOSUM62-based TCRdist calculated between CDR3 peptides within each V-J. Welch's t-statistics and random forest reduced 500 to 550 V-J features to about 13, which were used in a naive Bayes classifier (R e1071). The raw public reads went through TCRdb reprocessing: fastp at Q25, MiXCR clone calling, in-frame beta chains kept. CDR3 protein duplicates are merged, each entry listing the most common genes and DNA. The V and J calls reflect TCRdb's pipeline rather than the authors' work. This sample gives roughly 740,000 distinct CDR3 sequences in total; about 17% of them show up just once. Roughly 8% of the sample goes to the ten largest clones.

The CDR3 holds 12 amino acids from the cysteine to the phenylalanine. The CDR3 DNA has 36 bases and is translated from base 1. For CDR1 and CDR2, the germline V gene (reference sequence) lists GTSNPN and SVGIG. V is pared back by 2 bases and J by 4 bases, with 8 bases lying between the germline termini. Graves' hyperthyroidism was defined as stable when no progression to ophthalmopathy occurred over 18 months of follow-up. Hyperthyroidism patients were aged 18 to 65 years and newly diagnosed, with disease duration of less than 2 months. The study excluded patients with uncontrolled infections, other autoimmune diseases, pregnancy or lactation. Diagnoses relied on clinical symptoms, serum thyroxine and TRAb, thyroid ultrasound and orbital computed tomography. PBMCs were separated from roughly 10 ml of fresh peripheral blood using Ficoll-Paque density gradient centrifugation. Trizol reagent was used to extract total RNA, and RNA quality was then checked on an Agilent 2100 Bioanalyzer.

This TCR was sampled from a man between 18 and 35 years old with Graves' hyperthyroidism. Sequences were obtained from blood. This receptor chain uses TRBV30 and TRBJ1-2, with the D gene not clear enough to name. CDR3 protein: CAWSTRFYGYTF. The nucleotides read TGTGCCTGGAGTACCCGATTCTATGGCTACACCTTC.